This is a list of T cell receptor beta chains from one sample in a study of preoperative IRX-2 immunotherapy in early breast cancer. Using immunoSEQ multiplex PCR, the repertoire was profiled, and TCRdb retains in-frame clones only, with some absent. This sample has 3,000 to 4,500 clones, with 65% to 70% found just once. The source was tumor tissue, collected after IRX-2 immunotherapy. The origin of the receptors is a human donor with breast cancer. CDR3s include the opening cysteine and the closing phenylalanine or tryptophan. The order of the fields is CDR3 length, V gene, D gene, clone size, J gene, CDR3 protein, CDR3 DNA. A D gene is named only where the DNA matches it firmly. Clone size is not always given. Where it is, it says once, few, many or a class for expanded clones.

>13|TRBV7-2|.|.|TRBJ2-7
CASSPERNYEQYF
TGTGCCAGCAGCCCAGAGAGGAACTACGAGCAGTACTTC
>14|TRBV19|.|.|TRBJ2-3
CASSNRDPRDTQYF
TGTGCCAGTAGTAACCGGGACCCCCGGGATACGCAGTATTTT
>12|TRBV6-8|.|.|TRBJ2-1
CASSYLGNEQFF
TGTGCCAGCAGTTACCTAGGGAATGAGCAGTTCTTC
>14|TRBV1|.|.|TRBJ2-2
CASSLTTSTGELFF
TGCGCCAGCAGCCTAACGACCTCCACCGGGGAGCTGTTTTTT
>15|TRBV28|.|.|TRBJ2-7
CASSPADTLPGEQYF
TGTGCCAGCAGTCCCGCCGACACCCTCCCTGGCGAGCAGTACTTC
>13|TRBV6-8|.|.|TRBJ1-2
CASTSRANYGYTF
TGTGCCAGCACCAGTCGGGCTAACTATGGCTACACCTTC
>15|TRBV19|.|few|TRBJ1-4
CASSMTEGSIAKLFF
TGTGCCAGTAGTATGACTGAGGGGTCAATAGCAAAACTGTTTTTT
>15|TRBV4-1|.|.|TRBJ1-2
CASSHPPPTGRGYTF
TGCGCCAGCAGCCACCCACCCCCGACAGGACGCGGCTACACCTTC
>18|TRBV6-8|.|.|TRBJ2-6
CASSYFLGTTSGANVLTF
TGTGCCAGCAGTTACTTCCTGGGGACGACCTCTGGGGCCAACGTCCTGACTTTC
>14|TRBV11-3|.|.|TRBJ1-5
CASSPRGQNQPQHF
TGTGCCAGCAGCCCCCGGGGTCAAAATCAGCCCCAGCATTTT
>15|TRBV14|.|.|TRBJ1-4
CASSLSWGGREKLFF
TGTGCCAGCAGCCTAAGCTGGGGGGGCCGTGAAAAACTGTTTTTT
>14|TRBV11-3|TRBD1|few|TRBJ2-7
CASRLMTGDYEQYF
TGTGCCAGCAGACTGATGACAGGGGACTACGAGCAGTACTTC
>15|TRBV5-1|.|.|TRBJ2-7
CASSLVGSKPVEQYF
TGCGCCAGCAGCTTGGTGGGTTCTAAGCCGGTCGAGCAGTACTTC
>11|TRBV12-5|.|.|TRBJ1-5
CASGRDWTQHF
TGTGCCAGCGGTAGGGATTGGACCCAGCATTTT
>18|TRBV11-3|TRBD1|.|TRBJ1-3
CASSHDRATLSPGNTIYF
TGTGCCAGCAGCCATGACAGGGCAACACTATCTCCCGGAAACACCATATATTTT
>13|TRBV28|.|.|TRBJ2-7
CAGRGRPPGEQYF
TGTGCCGGCCGCGGGCGCCCCCCAGGAGAGCAGTACTTC
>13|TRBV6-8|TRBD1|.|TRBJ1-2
CASQGVGGVGYTF
TGTGCCAGCCAGGGCGTAGGGGGCGTTGGCTACACCTTC
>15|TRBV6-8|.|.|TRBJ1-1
CASSPGKGGKSEAFF
TGTGCCAGCAGCCCTGGGAAGGGAGGGAAGTCTGAAGCTTTCTTT
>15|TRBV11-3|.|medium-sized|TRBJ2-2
CASSPGVRGTGELFF
TGTGCCAGCAGCCCCGGGGTTAGGGGCACCGGGGAGCTGTTTTTT
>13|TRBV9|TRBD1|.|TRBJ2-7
CASNRDRDDEQYF
TGTGCCAGCAACAGGGACAGGGACGACGAGCAGTACTTC
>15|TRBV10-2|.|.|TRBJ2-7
CASSESAGASYEQYF
TGCGCCAGCAGTGAGTCCGCGGGGGCCTCCTACGAGCAGTACTTC
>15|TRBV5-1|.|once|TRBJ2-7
CASRRDPGLSYEQYF
TGCGCCAGCAGACGAGATCCGGGACTCTCCTACGAGCAGTACTTC
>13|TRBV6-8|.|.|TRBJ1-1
CAISADPDTEAFF
TGTGCCATCAGTGCGGACCCCGACACTGAAGCTTTCTTT
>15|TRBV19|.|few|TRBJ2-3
CASRVAPWLLDTQYF
TGTGCCAGTAGGGTGGCTCCGTGGCTCCTTGATACGCAGTATTTT
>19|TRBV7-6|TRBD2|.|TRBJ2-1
CASSLTGPGSGSSYNEQFF
TGTGCCAGCAGCTTAACGGGACCGGGTAGCGGGAGTTCCTACAATGAGCAGTTCTTC
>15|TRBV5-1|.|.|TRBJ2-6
CASSLLSSGANVLTF
TGCGCCAGCAGTCTCCTTTCCTCTGGGGCCAACGTCCTGACTTTC
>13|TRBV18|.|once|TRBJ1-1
CASSPPAGEWAFF
TGTGCCAGCTCACCACCGGCAGGGGAGTGGGCTTTCTTT
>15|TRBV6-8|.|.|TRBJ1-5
CAIRNSDSDNQPQHF
TGTGCCATCAGGAATTCGGACAGCGACAATCAGCCCCAGCATTTT
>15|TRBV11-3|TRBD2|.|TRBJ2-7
CASSLRLAGGGEQYF
TGTGCCAGCAGCTTGAGACTAGCGGGAGGTGGCGAGCAGTACTTC